The source of this T cell receptor beta chain is a study of T-cell memory formation after mild COVID-19. TCRdb re-derived calls from the 5' RACE reads in MiXCR, one entry per CDR3 protein. The sample records 550,000 to 700,000 distinct CDR3 sequences, 15% to 20% being singletons. The CDR3 contains 14 residues. V was shortened by 5 bases and J by 7 bases, with 15 bases between the two germline ends. This clonotype occurred a few times. The rearrangement uses TRBV12-3 or TRBV12-4 and TRBJ2-1; D not certain. This receptor was identified in an adult woman who had mild COVID-19 (a few samples of this study predate the infection). Cell type and time point are not known. The sample consisted of PBMCs or a T cell subset sorted from them (not recorded which). The DNA for the CDR3 is TGTGCCAGCAGTCCCTTGTATTCTCGGAATGAGCAGTTCTTC. Its protein product is CASSPLYSRNEQFF.